Listed below are T cell receptor beta chains from one sample, sequenced in a study of T cells after yellow fever vaccination. TCRdb independently ran MiXCR on the 5' RACE reads; one entry per CDR3 protein. This sample has hundreds of thousands of distinct CDR3 sequences; roughly an eighth occur once, and the top ten carry under 15%. This specimen consisted of PBMCs, obtained on the day of the yellow fever booster vaccination. These receptors all come from a man aged 25 to 40 who received the YFV17D yellow fever vaccine. CDR3s include the opening cysteine and the closing phenylalanine or tryptophan. The order of the fields is clone size, J gene, D gene, V gene, CDR3 protein, CDR3 DNA. A D gene is named only where the DNA matches it firmly. Not every row has a clone size; where given, it reads once, few, many or a size class.

few	TRBJ2-3	.	TRBV5-1	CASSLILAEDTQYF	TGCGCCAGCAGCTTGATACTAGCCGAAGATACGCAGTATTTT
.	TRBJ2-1	TRBD1	TRBV12-3/TRBV12-4	CASTAGGGFWNEQFF	TGTGCCAGCACTGCAGGGGGCGGGTTCTGGAATGAGCAGTTCTTC
.	TRBJ1-5	TRBD1	TRBV15	CATTTGVRQPQHF	TGTGCCACGACAACAGGGGTGCGACAGCCCCAGCATTTT
.	TRBJ2-3	TRBD2	TRBV5-1	CASSLVGLAGDTQYF	TGCGCCAGCAGCTTGGTGGGACTAGCGGGGGATACGCAGTATTTT
many	TRBJ2-1	TRBD2	TRBV28	CASSLAGDPSEQFF	TGTGCCAGCAGTCTAGCGGGAGACCCCAGTGAGCAGTTCTTC
.	TRBJ2-6	.	TRBV28	CASSKVKVPGGANVLTF	TGTGCCAGCAGTAAGGTTAAGGTGCCGGGTGGGGCCAACGTCCTGACTTTC
many	TRBJ2-5	.	TRBV7-3	CASARSAQETQYF	TGTGCCAGCGCCCGGTCAGCCCAAGAGACCCAGTACTTC
many	TRBJ2-3	.	TRBV29-1	CSGGRDTQYF	TGCAGCGGGGGGCGAGATACGCAGTATTTT
few	TRBJ1-4	TRBD1	TRBV5-1	CASSWGQGAHTNEKLFF	TGCGCCAGCAGCTGGGGACAGGGGGCGCACACTAATGAAAAACTGTTTTTT
few	TRBJ1-6	.	TRBV6-1	CASRNTGGSPLHF	TGTGCCAGCAGGAATACAGGCGGGTCACCCCTCCACTTT
.	TRBJ2-7	TRBD2	TRBV28	CASSFGASGRLYYEQYF	TGTGCCAGCAGTTTCGGGGCTAGCGGGAGGCTCTACTACGAGCAGTACTTC
few	TRBJ1-1	.	TRBV30	CAVRASDTEAFF	TGTGCCGTTCGGGCCTCAGACACTGAAGCTTTCTTT
.	TRBJ2-1	.	TRBV5-1	CASTIGSAEPYNEQFF	TGCGCCAGCACTATCGGCAGCGCCGAACCTTACAATGAGCAGTTCTTC
few	TRBJ2-1	.	TRBV6-5	CASSTSGDRSFF	TGTGCCAGCAGTACCTCGGGGGACCGGTCGTTCTTC
many	TRBJ2-7	TRBD1	TRBV7-9	CASSLEQGAIYEQYF	TGTGCCAGCAGCTTAGAACAGGGGGCGATCTACGAGCAGTACTTC
few	TRBJ2-1	TRBD2	TRBV20-1	CSAHHAGLAFLEQFF	TGCAGTGCTCACCACGCCGGACTAGCATTCCTTGAGCAGTTCTTC
.	TRBJ1-5	.	TRBV4-2	CASSPGLRDQPQHF	TGTGCCAGCAGCCCCGGGCTCAGGGATCAGCCCCAGCATTTT